This T cell receptor (beta chain) was sequenced for a study of CD8 T cells in ankylosing spondylitis. The CDR3 runs to 16 residues. The J segment lost 0 bases and the V segment lost 5 bases, leaving 6 bases of the junction unmatched. Germline loops: CDR1 DFQATT, CDR2 SNEGSKA (reference sequence). Construction of TCR beta libraries was performed using quantitative 5'-RACE with molecular barcodes. TCRdb reanalysed the 5' RACE reads using MiXCR and keeps one entry per CDR3 protein. The table has around 120,000 distinct CDR3 sequences, roughly 8.8% seen once; the top ten hold 2.5% to 3.5%. This clonotype appeared a few times. Its matching antigen is unknown. Study outcomes and limitations: Before this, some motif variants had been reported in reactive arthritis synovial fluid and blood. One TCR beta motif, made up of eight highly homologous variants, appeared characteristic of ankylosing spondylitis blood. The disease-linked clones had a CD8+ phenotype and low blood frequencies.

This sequence joins TRBV20-1 and TRBJ1-6; 8 nucleotides line up with TRBD1. Sequenced sample: blood, either unsorted or a sorted T cell fraction (not recorded which). The source is a male donor with ankylosing spondylitis or in good health (not recorded which). CDR3 residues: CSAARTGSSYNSPLHF. The CDR3 DNA sequence: TGCAGTGCTGCCAGGACAGGGAGCTCCTATAATTCACCCCTCCACTTT.